These T cell receptor beta chains were read from a single sample in a study of shared clonotypes between healthy human individuals. Data came from immunoSEQ multiplex PCR; TCRdb stores just in-frame clones and leaves some out. Here the sample spans fewer than 850,000 clones, 96% being singletons. The sequenced sample consisted of naive CD8+ T cells sorted from blood. These receptors all come from a young man in good health. CDR3s include the opening cysteine and the closing phenylalanine or tryptophan. The order of the fields is J gene, CDR3 length, V gene, clone size, D gene, CDR3 protein, CDR3 DNA. The D gene is left open where the match is weak. A row's size may be missing; if present it is once, few, many or a size class.

TRBJ1-4 | 17 | TRBV14 | . | . | CASSPSLGIATNEKLFF | TGTGCCAGCAGCCCGTCTCTAGGGATTGCAACTAATGAAAAACTGTTTTTT
TRBJ2-1 | 14 | TRBV27 | . | . | CASSLGGKGGEQFF | TGTGCCAGCAGTTTAGGCGGGAAAGGGGGTGAGCAGTTCTTC
TRBJ2-7 | 16 | TRBV7-2 | . | . | CASELLGASASYEQYF | TGTGCCAGCGAGTTGTTAGGGGCTAGCGCCAGCTACGAGCAGTACTTC
TRBJ2-7 | 15 | TRBV12-5 | . | TRBD2 | CASANTGGRKAEQYF | TGTGCTAGTGCCAACACTGGCGGGAGGAAGGCCGAGCAGTACTTC
TRBJ2-1 | 15 | TRBV7-9 | . | TRBD2 | CASSSVLAAVSEQFF | TGTGCCAGCAGCTCGGTGCTAGCGGCCGTTTCTGAGCAGTTCTTC
TRBJ2-1 | 15 | TRBV7-8 | . | TRBD2 | CASSLGLAGGNEQFF | TGTGCCAGCAGCTTAGGGCTAGCGGGAGGCAATGAGCAGTTCTTC
TRBJ2-5 | 13 | TRBV29-1 | once | TRBD1 | CSVERGLLETQYF | TGCAGCGTTGAGAGGGGGCTTCTAGAGACCCAGTACTTC
TRBJ2-7 | 17 | TRBV27 | . | TRBD2 | CASSFSGLAGGRHEQYF | TGTGCCAGCAGTTTCTCGGGACTAGCGGGAGGGCGCCACGAGCAGTACTTC
TRBJ2-7 | 12 | TRBV21-1 | once | . | CASSKEGAEQYF | TGTGCCAGCAGCAAAGAAGGTGCGGAGCAGTACTTC
TRBJ1-1 | 18 | TRBV27 | . | . | CASSKKTLWTLGDTEAFF | TGTGCCAGCAGTAAAAAAACCCTCTGGACTCTCGGGGACACTGAAGCTTTCTTT
TRBJ2-1 | 12 | TRBV9 | . | . | CASSVATGEQFF | TGTGCCAGCAGCGTAGCTACGGGTGAGCAGTTCTTC
TRBJ2-1 | 15 | TRBV9 | once | TRBD2 | CASSVGGGHGNEQFF | TGTGCCAGCAGCGTAGGCGGGGGGCACGGCAATGAGCAGTTCTTC
TRBJ2-7 | 16 | TRBV27 | . | TRBD2 | CASSLAAGASHNEQYF | TGTGCCAGCAGTTTAGCGGCGGGAGCTAGCCACAACGAGCAGTACTTC
TRBJ2-2 | 15 | TRBV7-9 | few | TRBD2 | CASIRAGDYTGELFF | TGTGCCAGCATCCGAGCGGGAGATTACACCGGGGAGCTGTTTTTT
TRBJ1-5 | 14 | TRBV27 | . | TRBD1 | CASSRQGLHQPQHF | TGTGCCAGCAGCCGACAGGGTCTTCATCAGCCCCAGCATTTT
TRBJ1-1 | 14 | TRBV7-2 | once | . | CASSFLLMNTEAFF | TGTGCCAGCAGCTTTCTTCTTATGAACACTGAAGCTTTCTTT
TRBJ2-1 | 15 | TRBV5-1 | . | TRBD1 | CASSLRQGEYNEQFF | TGCGCCAGCAGCCTTCGACAGGGGGAGTACAATGAGCAGTTCTTC
TRBJ2-5 | 16 | TRBV19 | . | TRBD1 | CASSTIRDREKETQYF | TGTGCCAGTAGTACGATCCGGGACAGGGAAAAAGAGACCCAGTACTTC
TRBJ2-7 | 16 | TRBV11-2 | . | . | CASSFLRRQGPYEQYF | TGTGCCAGCAGTTTCCTCCGGCGGCAAGGGCCCTACGAGCAGTACTTC
TRBJ2-7 | 15 | TRBV11-2 | . | . | CASSLEDSVRYEQYF | TGTGCCAGCAGCTTAGAGGACAGCGTACGTTACGAGCAGTACTTC
TRBJ1-2 | 13 | TRBV29-1 | . | . | CSVEPVGEFGYTF | TGCAGCGTTGAACCCGTGGGAGAGTTTGGCTACACCTTC
TRBJ2-7 | 14 | TRBV11-2 | . | . | CASSSSLGSEEQYF | TGTGCCAGCAGCTCCTCTCTAGGGAGTGAAGAGCAGTACTTC
TRBJ2-3 | 13 | TRBV2 | . | . | CASSAWGGDTQYF | TGTGCCAGCAGTGCCTGGGGCGGAGATACGCAGTATTTT
TRBJ1-1 | 12 | TRBV29-1 | . | . | CSVVSGDTEAFF | TGCAGCGTTGTCAGCGGGGACACTGAAGCTTTCTTT
TRBJ2-7 | 13 | TRBV9 | . | TRBD1 | CASSAGTGDEQYF | TGTGCCAGCAGCGCCGGGACAGGGGACGAGCAGTACTTC
TRBJ2-7 | 15 | TRBV29-1 | . | . | CSVEDERGSSYEQYF | TGCAGCGTTGAAGATGAAAGGGGGAGCTCCTACGAGCAGTACTTC
TRBJ2-7 | 15 | TRBV5-6 | . | . | CASSLPVDGYYEQYF | TGTGCCAGCAGCTTGCCAGTTGACGGTTACTACGAGCAGTACTTC
TRBJ2-6 | 15 | TRBV15 | . | . | CATSRDRGSRGVLTF | TGTGCCACCAGCAGAGATCGCGGCTCGAGGGGGGTCCTGACTTTC
TRBJ2-3 | 14 | TRBV7-6 | . | . | CASSRRTATDTQYF | TGTGCCAGCAGCCGACGGACAGCTACAGATACGCAGTATTTT
TRBJ2-2 | 15 | TRBV13 | . | TRBD2 | CASSSSGSGTGELFF | TGTGCCAGCAGCTCTAGCGGGAGTGGCACCGGGGAGCTGTTTTTT
TRBJ2-2 | 14 | TRBV7-3 | . | . | CASSSLGDTGELFF | TGTGCCAGCAGCTCTCTAGGGGACACCGGGGAGCTGTTTTTT
TRBJ1-5 | 13 | TRBV11-2 | . | . | CASSAGFNQPQHF | TGTGCCAGCAGCGCAGGGTTTAATCAGCCCCAGCATTTT
TRBJ1-2 | 15 | TRBV11-3 | . | . | CASSSRPLVGYGYTF | TGTGCCAGCAGCTCCAGGCCCCTCGTGGGCTATGGCTACACCTTC
TRBJ2-2 | 15 | TRBV9 | . | TRBD2 | CASSPSGTNTGELFF | TGTGCCAGCAGCCCTAGCGGGACTAACACCGGGGAGCTGTTTTTT
TRBJ2-7 | 15 | TRBV29-1 | once | TRBD1 | CSVEDAGTETYEQYF | TGCAGCGTTGAAGACGCCGGGACAGAGACCTACGAGCAGTACTTC
TRBJ1-4 | 13 | TRBV7-8 | . | . | CASSRRVNEKLFF | TGTGCCAGCAGCCGACGGGTAAATGAAAAACTGTTTTTT
TRBJ2-7 | 10 | TRBV2 | . | . | CASRGAEQYF | TGTGCCAGCAGGGGGGCTGAGCAGTACTTC
TRBJ2-7 | 12 | TRBV29-1 | few | TRBD1 | CSVETGTYEQYF | TGCAGCGTTGAGACAGGGACCTACGAGCAGTACTTC
TRBJ1-3 | 12 | TRBV12-5 | once | . | CASSEGGNTIYF | TGTGCTAGTTCAGAGGGCGGAAACACCATATATTTT
TRBJ2-7 | 13 | TRBV6-6 | . | . | CASSSSQGPEQYF | TGTGCCAGCAGTTCGAGTCAGGGACCCGAGCAGTACTTC
TRBJ2-7 | 11 | TRBV16 | once | . | CASSQWGEQYF | TGTGCCAGCAGCCAATGGGGCGAGCAGTACTTC
TRBJ2-5 | 17 | TRBV19 | . | . | CASSIGVGGTHQETQYF | TGTGCCAGTAGTATAGGGGTAGGCGGGACCCACCAAGAGACCCAGTACTTC
TRBJ2-1 | 15 | TRBV29-1 | . | . | CSVEDQLSSYNEQFF | TGCAGCGTTGAAGATCAACTCAGCTCCTACAATGAGCAGTTCTTC
TRBJ2-7 | 16 | TRBV10-3 | . | . | CAISESIGSASYEQYF | TGTGCCATCAGTGAGTCTATTGGGTCGGCGTCCTACGAGCAGTACTTC
TRBJ2-7 | 15 | TRBV7-9 | . | . | CASSLVRGPSYEQYF | TGTGCCAGCAGCTTAGTCAGGGGTCCTTCCTACGAGCAGTACTTC
TRBJ2-1 | 15 | TRBV11-2 | . | . | CASSFFGLGYNEQFF | TGTGCCAGCAGCTTTTTTGGCCTCGGTTACAATGAGCAGTTCTTC
TRBJ1-2 | 13 | TRBV15 | . | . | CATSVGENYGYTF | TGTGCCACCAGCGTGGGGGAGAACTATGGCTACACCTTC
TRBJ2-7 | 13 | TRBV29-1 | . | TRBD1 | CSVTGQGGYEQYF | TGCAGCGTTACGGGACAGGGGGGCTACGAGCAGTACTTC
TRBJ2-1 | 15 | TRBV14 | . | . | CASSQVGGTYNEQFF | TGTGCCAGCAGCCAAGTGGGAGGAACCTACAATGAGCAGTTCTTC
TRBJ1-5 | 15 | TRBV28 | . | . | CASSLDIYSNQPQHF | TGTGCCAGCAGTTTGGATATCTATAGCAATCAGCCCCAGCATTTT
TRBJ1-2 | 14 | TRBV6-5 | . | . | CASRPAQSDYGYTF | TGTGCCAGCAGACCTGCCCAGTCGGACTATGGCTACACCTTC
TRBJ1-2 | 15 | TRBV5-1 | . | TRBD1 | CASSLVQGVDYGYTF | TGCGCCAGCAGCTTGGTACAGGGGGTGGACTATGGCTACACCTTC
TRBJ2-7 | 16 | TRBV29-1 | . | . | CSVESGQEGKKYEQYF | TGCAGCGTTGAATCGGGGCAGGAGGGTAAAAAGTACGAGCAGTACTTC
TRBJ2-7 | 14 | TRBV7-2 | . | . | CASSLVQGLYEQYF | TGTGCCAGCAGCTTGGTACAGGGTCTTTATGAGCAGTACTTC
TRBJ2-2 | 17 | TRBV27 | . | TRBD1 | CASSLWRTGDLPGELFF | TGTGCCAGCAGTTTATGGAGGACAGGGGATTTACCCGGGGAGCTGTTTTTT
TRBJ2-7 | 13 | TRBV27 | . | TRBD2 | CAIGLARDREQYF | TGTGCCATCGGACTAGCGCGAGACCGCGAGCAGTACTTC
TRBJ1-5 | 13 | TRBV19 | once | TRBD1 | CASSPLGGQPQHF | TGTGCCAGTAGTCCCCTAGGGGGCCAGCCCCAGCATTTT
TRBJ2-1 | 15 | TRBV5-4 | . | . | CASSLRQAELNEQFF | TGTGCCAGCAGCTTGCGTCAAGCGGAGCTCAATGAGCAGTTCTTC
TRBJ2-7 | 16 | TRBV21-1 | . | . | CASSKGYCLAAYEQYF | TGTGCCAGCAGCAAAGGGTATTGTCTAGCAGCCTACGAGCAGTACTTC